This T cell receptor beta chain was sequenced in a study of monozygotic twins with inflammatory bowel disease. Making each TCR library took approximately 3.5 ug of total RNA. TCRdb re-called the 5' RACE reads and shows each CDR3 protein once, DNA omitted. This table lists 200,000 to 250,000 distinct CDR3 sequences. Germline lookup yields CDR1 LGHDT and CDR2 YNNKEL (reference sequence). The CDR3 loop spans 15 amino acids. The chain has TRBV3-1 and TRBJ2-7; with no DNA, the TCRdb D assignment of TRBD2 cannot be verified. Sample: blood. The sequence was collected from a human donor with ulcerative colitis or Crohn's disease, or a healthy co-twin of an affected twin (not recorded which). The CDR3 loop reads CASSAGLADFYEQYF.